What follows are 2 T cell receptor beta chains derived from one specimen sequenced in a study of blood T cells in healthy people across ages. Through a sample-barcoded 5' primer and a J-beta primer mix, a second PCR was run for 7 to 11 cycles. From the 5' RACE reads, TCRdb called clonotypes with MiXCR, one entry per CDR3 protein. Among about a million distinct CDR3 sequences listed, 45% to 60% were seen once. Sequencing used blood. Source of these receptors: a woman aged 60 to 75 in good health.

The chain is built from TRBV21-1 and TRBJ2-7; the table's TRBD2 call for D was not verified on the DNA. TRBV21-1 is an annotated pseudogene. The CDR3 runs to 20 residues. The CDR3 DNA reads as TGTGCCAGCAGTCTCCCCTGGCTAGCGGCCTACCCGAAAAGCTCCTACGAGCAGTACTTC. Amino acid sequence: CASSLPWLAAYPKSSYEQYF.

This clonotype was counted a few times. CDR3 region: CSAFTPDRSYEQYF. CDR3 DNA: TGCAGTGCTTTTACACCGGACAGATCCTACGAGCAGTACTTC. This rearrangement joins TRBV20-1 to TRBJ2-7; TRBD1 is a possible D gene (6 bases). The V gene lost 5 bases and the J gene lost 1 base, with 15 bases spanning the gap. The CDR3 is made up of 14 amino acids. Germline CDR1 and CDR2: DFQATT and SNEGSKA (reference sequence).